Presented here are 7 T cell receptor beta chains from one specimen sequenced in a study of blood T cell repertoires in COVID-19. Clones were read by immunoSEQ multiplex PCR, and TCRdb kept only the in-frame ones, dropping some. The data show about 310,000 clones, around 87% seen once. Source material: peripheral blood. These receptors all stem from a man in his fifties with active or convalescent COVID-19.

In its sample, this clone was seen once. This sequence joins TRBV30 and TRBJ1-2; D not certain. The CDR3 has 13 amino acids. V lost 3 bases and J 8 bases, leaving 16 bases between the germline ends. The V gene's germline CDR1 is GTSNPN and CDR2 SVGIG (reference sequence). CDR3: CAWRASGVGGYTF. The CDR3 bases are TGTGCCTGGAGGGCCTCGGGAGTCGGGGGCTACACCTTC.

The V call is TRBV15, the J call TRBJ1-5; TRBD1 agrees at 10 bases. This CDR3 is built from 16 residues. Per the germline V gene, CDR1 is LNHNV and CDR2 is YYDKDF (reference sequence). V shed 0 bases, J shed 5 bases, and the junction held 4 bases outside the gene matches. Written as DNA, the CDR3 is TGTGCCACCAGCAGAGAGGGACAGGGGAATGATCAGCCCCAGCATTTT. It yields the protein CATSREGQGNDQPQHF.

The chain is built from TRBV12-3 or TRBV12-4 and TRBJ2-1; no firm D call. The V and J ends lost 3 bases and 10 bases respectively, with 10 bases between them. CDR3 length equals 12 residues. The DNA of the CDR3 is TGTGCCAGCAGTTTTCCCTCCGGGGAGCAGTTCTTC. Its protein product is CASSFPSGEQFF.

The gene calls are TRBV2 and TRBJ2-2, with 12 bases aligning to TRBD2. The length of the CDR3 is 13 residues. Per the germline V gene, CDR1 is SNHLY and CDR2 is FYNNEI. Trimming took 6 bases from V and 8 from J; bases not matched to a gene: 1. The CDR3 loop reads CASRTSGRGELFF. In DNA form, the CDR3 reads TGTGCCAGCAGAACTAGCGGGAGGGGGGAGCTGTTTTTT.

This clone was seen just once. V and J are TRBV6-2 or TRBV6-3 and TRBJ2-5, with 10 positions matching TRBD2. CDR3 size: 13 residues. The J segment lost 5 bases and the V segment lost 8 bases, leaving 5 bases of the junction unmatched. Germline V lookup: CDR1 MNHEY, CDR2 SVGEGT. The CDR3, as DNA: TGTGCCAGCCGTTTAGCGGGAGGTGAGACCCAGTACTTC. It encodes CASRLAGGETQYF.

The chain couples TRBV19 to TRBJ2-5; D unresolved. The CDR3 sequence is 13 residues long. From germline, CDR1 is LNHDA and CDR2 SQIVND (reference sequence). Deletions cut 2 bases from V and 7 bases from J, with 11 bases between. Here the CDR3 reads CASSISAPGTQYF. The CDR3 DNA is TGTGCCAGTAGTATATCCGCGCCGGGGACCCAGTACTTC.

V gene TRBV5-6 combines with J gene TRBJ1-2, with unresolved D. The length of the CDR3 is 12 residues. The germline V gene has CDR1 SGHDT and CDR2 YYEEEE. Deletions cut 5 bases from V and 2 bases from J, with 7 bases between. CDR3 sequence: CASRTTNYGYTF. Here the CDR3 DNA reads TGTGCCAGCAGAACAACCAACTATGGCTACACCTTC.